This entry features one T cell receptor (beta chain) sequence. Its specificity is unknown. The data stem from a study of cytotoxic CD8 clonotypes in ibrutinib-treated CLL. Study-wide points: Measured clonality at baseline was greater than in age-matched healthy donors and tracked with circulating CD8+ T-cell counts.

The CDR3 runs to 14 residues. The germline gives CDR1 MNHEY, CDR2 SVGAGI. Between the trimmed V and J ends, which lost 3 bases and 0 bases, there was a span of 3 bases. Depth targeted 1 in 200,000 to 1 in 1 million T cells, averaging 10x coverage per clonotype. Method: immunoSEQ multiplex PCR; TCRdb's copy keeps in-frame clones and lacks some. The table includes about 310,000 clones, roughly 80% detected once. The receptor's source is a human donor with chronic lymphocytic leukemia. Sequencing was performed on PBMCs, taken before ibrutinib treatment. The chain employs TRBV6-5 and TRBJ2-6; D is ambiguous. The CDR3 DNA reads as TGTGCCAGCAGTTATCACTCTGGGGCCAACGTCCTGACTTTC. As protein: CASSYHSGANVLTF.